Listed here are 27 T cell receptor beta chains from one sample, sequenced in a study of PD-1 blockade in classical Hodgkin lymphoma. This table comes from immunoSEQ multiplex PCR, and its TCRdb copy is limited to in-frame clones, with some not included. Here the sample spans fewer than 35,000 clones, about 93% being singletons. Time point of the sample: cycle 4 day 1 (C4D1), after less than 7 weeks of nivolumab. Each patient's relapse followed autologous stem cell transplantation, and brentuximab vedotin exposure varied. The authors purified CD4+ T cells from thawed PBMCs by magnetic negative selection. The sequenced sample was CD4+ T cells from blood, obtained before the fourth cycle of nivolumab. These receptors all stem from a human donor with classical Hodgkin lymphoma.

The V call is TRBV6-5, the J call TRBJ1-3; 7 bases match TRBD1. Germline V gives CDR1 MNHEY, CDR2 SVGAGI. V lost 5 bases and J lost 3; bases outside the gene matches: 1. This CDR3 is built from 13 residues. CDR3 in amino acids: CASSRDSGNTIYF. CDR3 DNA sequence: TGTGCCAGCAGTCGGGACAGTGGAAACACCATATATTTT.

The chain joins TRBV15 to TRBJ2-7; D unclear. Between the trimmed V and J ends, which lost 2 bases and 3 bases, there was a span of 2 bases. The CDR3 runs to 11 residues. Germline CDR1 and CDR2: LNHNV and YYDKDF (reference sequence). This chain's CDR3 is CATSRNYEQYF. In DNA, the CDR3 is TGTGCCACCAGCAGAAACTACGAGCAGTACTTC. Filled out from reference TRBV15 and TRBJ2-7, the complete variable domain reads DAMVIQNPRYQVTQFGKPVTLSCSQTLNHNVMYWYQQKSSQAPKLLFHYYDKDFNNEADTPDNFQSRRPNTSFCFLDIRSPGLGDTAMYLCATSRNYEQYFGPGTRLTVT.

V is TRBV7-9 and J is TRBJ1-4; D gene unclear. Trimming removed 1 base from V and 7 bases from J, with 7 bases in between. CDR3 length: 13 amino acids. Germline V CDR1 and CDR2: SEHNR, FQNEAQ (reference sequence). The CDR3 loop reads CASSLGRFEKLFF. CDR3 DNA sequence: TGTGCCAGCAGCTTAGGGAGATTTGAAAAACTGTTTTTT. Drawing the rest from reference TRBV7-9 and TRBJ1-4, the complete variable domain is DTGVSQNPRHKITKRGQNVTFRCDPISEHNRLYWYRQTLGQGPEFLTYFQNEAQLEKSRLLSDRFSAERPKGSFSTLEIQRTEQGDSAMYLCASSLGRFEKLFFGSGTQLSVL.

The V and J genes are TRBV2 and TRBJ1-5, with D hard to call. CDR3 length equals 13 residues. Germline CDR1 reads SNHLY; CDR2 reads FYNNEI. V gave up 8 bases and J gave up 7 bases, with 15 bases separating them. As DNA, the CDR3 is TGTGCCAGCGGGGAGCTTCGAGGGCAGCCCCAGCATTTT. Protein: CASGELRGQPQHF.

A single count supports this clone. The CDR3 sequence is CATSSPGQAPSGANVLTF. The CDR3 DNA is TGTGCCACCAGTTCCCCGGGACAGGCGCCCTCTGGGGCCAACGTCCTGACTTTC. The rearrangement uses TRBV15 and TRBJ2-6; 8 nucleotides align to TRBD1. CDR1 and CDR2 from the germline V gene are LNHNV and YYDKDF (reference sequence). The CDR3 consists of 18 residues. Trimming removed 6 bases from V and 0 bases from J; junction bases left unmatched: 10.

V is TRBV6-6 and J is TRBJ2-3; the D is unclear. CDR1 MNHNY and CDR2 SVGAGI come from the germline V gene (reference sequence). The CDR3 has 16 residues. V lost 8 bases and J lost 0, with 18 bases in between. CDR3 coding DNA: TGTGCCAGCCAGGCGTCTACACCGACTAGCACAGATACGCAGTATTTT. This codes for CASQASTPTSTDTQYF.

The genes are TRBV6-6 and TRBJ2-7; D is ambiguous. V lost 4 bases and J 3 bases, leaving 13 bases between the germline ends. The CDR3 runs 14 residues. CDR1 is MNHNY, CDR2 SVGAGI, per germline (reference sequence). CDR3 coding DNA: TGTGCCAGCAGTTTCACCGGACCAGGCTACGAGCAGTACTTC. Amino acids: CASSFTGPGYEQYF.

The chain has TRBV20-1 and TRBJ1-2; 7 bases match TRBD1. The germline gives CDR1 DFQATT, CDR2 SNEGSKA (reference sequence). The J segment lost 4 bases and the V segment lost 6 bases, leaving 2 bases of the junction unmatched. The length of the CDR3 is 11 residues. The CDR3 nucleotides are TGCAGTGCCCACAGGGGCTATGGCTACACCTTC. It is translated as CSAHRGYGYTF.

This clone was observed once. The genes are TRBV11-2 and TRBJ2-1; D not certain. Germline V gene data show CDR1 as SGHAT and CDR2 as FQNNGV. The V and J ends lost 5 bases and 0 bases respectively, with 11 bases between them. This CDR3 spans 15 amino acids. CDR3 bases: TGTGCCAGCAGCCCCGCTCGGAACTCCTACAATGAGCAGTTCTTC. Translation: CASSPARNSYNEQFF.

This chain's CDR3 is CASSPRQGLGLSGNTIYF. CDR3 nucleotide sequence: TGTGCCAGCAGTCCGCGACAGGGATTGGGCCTCTCTGGAAACACCATATATTTT. This chain connects TRBV28 to TRBJ1-3, with 7 bases matching TRBD1. Per the germline V gene, CDR1 is MDHEN and CDR2 is SYDVKM. The CDR3 sequence is 18 residues long. The J segment lost 0 bases and the V segment lost 5 bases, leaving 13 bases of the junction unmatched.

The genes are TRBV11-2 and TRBJ2-7, with TRBD2 matching 8 bases. J lost 10 bases, V lost 5 bases, and 7 bases had no gene match. From germline, CDR1 is SGHAT and CDR2 FQNNGV. The CDR3 length is 12 residues. CDR3 in DNA: TGTGCCAGCAGCCCCCCCGGGAGGGCTCAGTACTTC. Its translation is CASSPPGRAQYF.

This sequence joins TRBV7-2 and TRBJ2-7; 9 bases are shared with TRBD2. The junction had 6 bases not matched to a gene; V was cut back by 2 bases and J by 4 bases. In germline, CDR1 is SGHTA, CDR2 FQGNSA. The CDR3 has 15 amino acids. The CDR3 DNA sequence: TGTGCCAGCAGCTTAACCAGACTAGCGGTTTACGAGCAGTACTTC. Translation: CASSLTRLAVYEQYF.

The chain is built from TRBV5-1 and TRBJ2-5; D is perhaps TRBD1 or TRBD2 (5 bases each). The CDR3 contains 13 residues. V was shortened by 0 bases and J by 5 bases, with 8 bases between the two germline ends. The germline V gene has CDR1 SGHRS and CDR2 YFSETQ. This chain's CDR3 is CASSLGGSETQYF. The CDR3 DNA reads TGCGCCAGCAGCTTGGGGGGGTCGGAGACCCAGTACTTC. Using reference TRBV5-1 and TRBJ2-5 for the parts outside the CDR3, the full variable domain is KAGVTQTPRYLIKTRGQQVTLSCSPISGHRSVSWYQQTPGQGLQFLFEYFSETQRNKGNFPGRFSGRQFSNSRSEMNVSTLELGDSALYLCASSLGGSETQYFGPGTRLLVL.

The chain combines TRBV10-3 with TRBJ2-3, with D possibly being TRBD1 or TRBD2 (5 bases each). Germline V gene lookup returns CDR1 ENHRY and CDR2 SYGVKD. V was pared by 0 bases and J by 2 bases, with 12 bases between. The CDR3 contains 16 residues. The CDR3 is CAISESTPGTTDTQYF. As DNA, the CDR3 is TGTGCCATCAGTGAGTCGACCCCCGGGACCACAGATACGCAGTATTTT.

V gene TRBV4-2 combines with J gene TRBJ1-2; the match to TRBD1 covers 7 bases. With V trimmed by 3 bases and J by 10 bases, 14 bases remained unmatched. This CDR3 contains 15 residues. Germline CDR1 is LGHNA and CDR2 is YNFKEQ. The CDR3 DNA reads as TGTGCCAGCAGCCAGCCCAACCGGGACAGTCGGGACTACACCTTC. Residues: CASSQPNRDSRDYTF.

The chain recombines TRBV6-5 with TRBJ2-7; 11 bases fit TRBD2. Germline trimming cut 6 bases from V and 5 bases from J; bases unmatched to any gene: 9. CDR3 length: 15 residues. The germline CDR1 and CDR2 sequences are MNHEY and SVGAGI. The CDR3 DNA sequence: TGTGCCAGCAGAAATAGCGGGAGGGCCAGCAACGAGCAGTACTTC. Translated, it gives CASRNSGRASNEQYF.

This clone came up a few times. The chain is built from TRBV30 and TRBJ1-5; 9 nucleotides match TRBD1. The CDR3 is made up of 15 amino acids. Germline loops: CDR1 GTSNPN, CDR2 SVGIG (reference sequence). Unmatched junction bases numbered 6, after V lost 3 bases and J lost 3 bases. CDR3 sequence: CAWSPGQGPNQPQHF. CDR3 nucleotides: TGTGCCTGGAGCCCTGGACAGGGGCCCAATCAGCCCCAGCATTTT.

The chain couples TRBV6-1 to TRBJ1-2, with D possibly matching TRBD1 (5 bases). CDR3 length: 15 residues. Trimming left V 6 bases short and J 5 bases short, with 19 bases between. Germline lookup yields CDR1 MNHNS and CDR2 SASEGT. Here the CDR3 DNA reads TGTGCCAGCAGGAACGGCCCAGGGTTTGATTATGGCTACACCTTC. Translating gives CASRNGPGFDYGYTF.

Only one count was recorded for this clone. The chain employs TRBV27 and TRBJ2-7; D ambiguous. Germline CDR1 MNHEY, CDR2 SMNVEV (reference sequence). This CDR3 has 12 amino acids. Trimming stripped 4 bases from V and 5 bases from J, with 9 bases between. In DNA, the CDR3 is TGTGCCAGCAGTTCTCTAAGAAACGAGCAGTACTTC. This translates into CASSSLRNEQYF.

The V call is TRBV6-6, the J call TRBJ2-3; D gene ambiguous. The germline gives CDR1 MNHNY, CDR2 SVGAGI (reference sequence). This CDR3 is 13 amino acids long. Trimming stripped 7 bases from V and 2 bases from J, with 10 bases between. CDR3 DNA: TGTGCCAGCAAGCCAGACAACACAGATACGCAGTATTTT. It codes for CASKPDNTDTQYF.

The genes are TRBV10-3 and TRBJ2-5, with D hard to call. This CDR3 region has 13 residues. Germline CDR1 ENHRY, CDR2 SYGVKD. Trimming took off 10 bases at V and 4 bases at J, with 16 bases between the two ends. CDR3 loop: CATESGVGETQYF. CDR3 DNA sequence: TGTGCCACCGAATCAGGTGTGGGAGAGACCCAGTACTTC.

V gene TRBV6-6 combines with J gene TRBJ2-4; perhaps D is TRBD1 or TRBD2 (5 bases each). V was cut by 7 bases and J by 8 bases, with 24 bases left in between. The CDR3 is 16 residues long. Per the germline V gene, CDR1 is MNHNY and CDR2 is SVGAGI (reference sequence). The CDR3 sequence is CASTDGARRGSDIQYF. CDR3 sequence (DNA): TGTGCCAGCACCGACGGGGCCCGGAGAGGTTCGGACATTCAGTACTTC.

The V call is TRBV5-6, the J call TRBJ2-1, with 8 nucleotides matching TRBD2. This CDR3 spans 13 amino acids. CDR1 and CDR2 from the germline V gene are SGHDT and YYEEEE. V trimming: 4 bases; J trimming: 14 bases; junction bases outside the gene matches: 11. The CDR3 DNA sequence: TGTGCCAGCAGCAAGGGGGGACTAGAAGTGGAGTTCTTC. Its protein is CASSKGGLEVEFF.

This clone is a singleton in its sample. The J gene is TRBJ2-3, the V gene TRBV9; D is possibly TRBD2 (5 bases). V was cut by 1 base and J by 2 bases, with 17 bases left in between. The CDR3 contains 17 residues. Germline loops: CDR1 SGDLS, CDR2 YYNGEE. The CDR3 DNA is TGTGCCAGCAGCGTAAGCGGCGTACAAATTACCACAGATACGCAGTATTTT. Translation gives CASSVSGVQITTDTQYF.

The chain recombines TRBV6-5 with TRBJ1-4; a weak D match, TRBD1 (6 bases). Germline V CDR1 and CDR2: MNHEY, SVGAGI. Trimming removed 6 bases at V and 8 bases at J, with 19 bases between. The CDR3 runs 15 residues. CDR3 residues: CASRDPRAGDEKLFF. The CDR3 DNA is TGTGCCAGCAGAGACCCTAGGGCAGGGGACGAAAAACTGTTTTTT.

The chain has TRBV19 and TRBJ2-7, with 7 bases identical to TRBD1. V lost 3 bases, J lost 6 bases, and 8 bases stayed unmatched. Per the germline V gene, CDR1 is LNHDA and CDR2 is SQIVND (reference sequence). The CDR3 extends over 14 amino acids. CDR3 protein: CASSIIDRAAEQYF. CDR3 in DNA: TGTGCCAGTAGTATCATCGACAGGGCGGCCGAGCAGTACTTC.

The chain links TRBV9 to TRBJ1-1; no clear D gene. Germline loops: CDR1 SGDLS, CDR2 YYNGEE. The V end lost 3 bases, the J end lost 4 bases, and 10 bases lay between the germline ends. The CDR3 loop spans 13 amino acids. DNA of the CDR3: TGTGCCAGCAGCGCCCACCTCTCCACTGAAGCTTTCTTT. Protein: CASSAHLSTEAFF.